The sequence of this T cell receptor beta chain was determined in a study of T-cell reconstitution after alpha-beta-depleted transplantation in children. TCRbeta library preparation incorporated unique molecular identifiers. TCRdb redid the calling of the PCR reads with MiXCR, one entry per CDR3 protein. The repertoire holds 7,000 to 9,500 distinct CDR3 sequences, with around 32% as singletons. Within the sample, this clonotype is medium-sized. Sequenced material: peripheral blood, taken 60 days after TCRalphabeta/CD19-depleted stem cell transplant. The sequence came from a boy in the first two years of life who had a stem cell transplant for SCID, so the T cells may come from the graft donor.

CDR3 nucleotides: TGCAGTGCTACGGGGGGCAACACCGGGGAGCTGTTTTTT. Translating it yields CSATGGNTGELFF. The chain is built from TRBV20-1 and TRBJ2-2; a weak D match, TRBD2 (7 bases). CDR3 length: 13 residues. V was shortened by 4 bases and J by 2 bases, with 8 bases between the two germline ends. CDR1 and CDR2 (germline): DFQATT, SNEGSKA (reference sequence).